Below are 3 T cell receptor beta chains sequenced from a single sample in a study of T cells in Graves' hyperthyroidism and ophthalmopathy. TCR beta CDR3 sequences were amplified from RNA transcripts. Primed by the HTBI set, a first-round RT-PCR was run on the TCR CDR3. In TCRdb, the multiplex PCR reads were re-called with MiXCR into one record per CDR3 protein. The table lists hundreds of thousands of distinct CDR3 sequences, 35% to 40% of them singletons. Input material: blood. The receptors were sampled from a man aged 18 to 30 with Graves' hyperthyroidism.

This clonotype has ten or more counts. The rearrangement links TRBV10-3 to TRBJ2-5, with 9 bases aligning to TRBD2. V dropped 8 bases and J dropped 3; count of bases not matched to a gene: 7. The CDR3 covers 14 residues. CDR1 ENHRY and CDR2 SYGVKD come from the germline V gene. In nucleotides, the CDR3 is TGTGCCATCGCTAGGGCTAGCGGGGAAGAGACCCAGTACTTC. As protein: CAIARASGEETQYF.

The CDR3: CASSVGGQGLYEQYF. The CDR3 bases are TGTGCCAGCAGCGTCGGGGGACAGGGCCTCTACGAGCAGTACTTC. J is TRBJ2-7 and V is TRBV7-9, with TRBD1 matching over 9 bases. V dropped 5 bases and J dropped 3; count of bases not matched to a gene: 8. The CDR3 covers 15 residues. Germline-derived CDR1 and CDR2 are SEHNR and FQNEAQ (reference sequence).

Written as DNA, the CDR3 is TGTGCCAGCAGCCAAGACGGGAGGGTCTCGCGGAACACCATATATTTT. Amino acid sequence: CASSQDGRVSRNTIYF. The gene calls are TRBV7-2 and TRBJ1-3; no firm D call. Per the germline V gene, CDR1 is SGHTA and CDR2 is FQGNSA. Trimming removed 5 bases at V and 7 bases at J, with 21 bases between. The CDR3 is 16 amino acids.